These 18 T cell receptor beta chains were all obtained from the same sample, sequenced in a study of CD8+ T cells in alopecia areata. After isolation, RNA underwent reverse transcription to generate cDNA as the sequencing template. The protocol was immunoSEQ multiplex PCR, while the TCRdb copy is restricted to in-frame clones and leaves out a portion. Here the sample spans 98,000 or so clones, 59% being singletons. The specimen was CD8+ T cells sorted from blood. These TCRs come from a human donor in good health.

DNA for the CDR3: TGTGCCACCAGCAGACCTACTAGCGGGGGTAGGAACGAGCAGTACTTC. Its protein product is CATSRPTSGGRNEQYF. The chain employs TRBV15 and TRBJ2-7; 11 nucleotides agree with TRBD2. Germline assignment: CDR1 LNHNV and CDR2 YYDKDF (reference sequence). There are 16 residues in the CDR3. J gave up 5 bases and V 2 bases, and 8 bases lay outside the gene matches.

This clone was seen more than once but under ten times. The chain combines TRBV25-1 with TRBJ1-2, with no clear D. The V gene lost 3 bases and the J gene lost 6 bases, with 14 bases spanning the gap. The CDR3 length is 14 residues. CDR1 and CDR2 (germline): MGHDK, SYGVNS. The CDR3 region is CASSEVLEADGYTF. The CDR3, as DNA: TGTGCCAGCAGTGAGGTGTTGGAGGCAGATGGCTACACCTTC.

This clone was observed a handful of times. CDR3: CASRNAQGSHEQYF. CDR3 DNA: TGTGCCAGCAGAAACGCTCAGGGTTCCCACGAGCAGTACTTC. This chain links TRBV13 with TRBJ2-7; TRBD1 might be the D (5 bases). Germline assignment: CDR1 PRHDT and CDR2 FYEKMQ (reference sequence). The CDR3 has 14 amino acids. Trimming cost V 6 bases and J 5 bases, with 17 bases left between them.

For this clone: One end of the junction varies from germline; a read error may be responsible. The chain combines TRBV5-6 with TRBJ2-5; 9 bases map to TRBD2. The CDR3 is 12 residues long. Germline CDR1 and CDR2: SGHDT and YYEEEE. CDR3 region: CASSAGGAAPNF. Written as DNA, the CDR3 is TGTGCCAGCAGCGCGGGGGGGGCCGCTCCAAACTTC.

This chain joins TRBV7-9 and TRBJ1-2, with D possibly TRBD1 on 5 matching bases. This CDR3 has 13 residues. The V end lost 5 bases, the J end lost 0 bases, and 7 bases lay between the germline ends. Germline CDR1 SEHNR, CDR2 FQNEAQ (reference sequence). The CDR3 loop reads CASSVGPNYGYTF. Here the CDR3 DNA reads TGTGCCAGCAGCGTGGGACCTAACTATGGCTACACCTTC.

This clone has a handful of counts. The V call is TRBV28, the J call TRBJ2-2; 10 nucleotides line up with TRBD1. V was pared by 3 bases and J by 4 bases, with 2 bases of the junction left unmatched. This CDR3 is 15 amino acids long. CDR1 and CDR2 from the germline V gene are MDHEN and SYDVKM. The CDR3 sequence is CASSLTGGITGELFF. As DNA, the CDR3 is TGTGCCAGCAGTTTGACAGGGGGCATCACCGGGGAGCTGTTTTTT.

This chain joins TRBV5-1 and TRBJ2-5, with D perhaps matching TRBD1 (6 bases). CDR3 length: 18 residues. The germline V gene has CDR1 SGHRS and CDR2 YFSETQ. V lost 0 bases and J 2 bases, leaving 20 bases between the germline ends. The DNA for the CDR3 is TGCGCCAGCAGCTTGGAAGATTTGACAGGACGATTTCAAGAGACCCAGTACTTC. Protein: CASSLEDLTGRFQETQYF.

V gene TRBV28 combines with J gene TRBJ2-7; 8 bases are a match to TRBD2. Germline assignment: CDR1 MDHEN and CDR2 SYDVKM. Unmatched junction bases numbered 5, after V lost 5 bases and J lost 2 bases. The CDR3 extends over 14 amino acids. The CDR3 region is CASSEVSGTYEQYF. The CDR3 DNA sequence: TGTGCCAGCAGTGAGGTTAGCGGGACCTACGAGCAGTACTTC.

This sequence joins TRBV4-3 and TRBJ2-1; TRBD1 aligns across 9 bases. Trimming took 0 bases from V and 7 from J; bases not matched to a gene: 7. The V gene's germline CDR1 is LGHNA and CDR2 YSLEER. The CDR3 totals 16 residues. The CDR3 loop is CASSQDTGGASNEQFF. The CDR3 DNA reads as TGCGCCAGCAGCCAAGATACAGGGGGCGCGTCGAATGAGCAGTTCTTC.

The chain has TRBV30 and TRBJ2-3, with TRBD1 matching over 8 bases. Germline V gives CDR1 GTSNPN, CDR2 SVGIG (reference sequence). V lost 6 bases, J lost 2 bases, and 7 bases stayed unmatched. The CDR3 is 14 residues long. The CDR3 loop reads CACTTDRDTDTQYF. The CDR3 region has the DNA TGTGCCTGCACGACGGACAGGGACACAGATACGCAGTATTTT.

The gene calls are TRBV5-6 and TRBJ2-1, with TRBD2 matching over 7 bases. Germline CDR1 and CDR2: SGHDT and YYEEEE. J lost 16 bases, V lost 2 bases, and 24 bases had no gene match. The CDR3 loop spans 17 amino acids. In DNA, the CDR3 is TGTGCCAGCAGCTTACCGTTAGGACTAGAAGAGGCCATGGGCCAATTCTTC. Amino acids: CASSLPLGLEEAMGQFF.

This sequence joins TRBV4-3 and TRBJ2-5; no firm D call. Trimming shortened V by 0 bases and J by 2 bases, and 10 bases separated the two germline ends. The CDR3 is 15 amino acids. From germline, CDR1 is LGHNA and CDR2 YSLEER. CDR3 in DNA: TGCGCCAGCAGCCAAGATCGTAACTTACAAGAGACCCAGTACTTC. It translates to CASSQDRNLQETQYF.

This chain connects TRBV6-5 to TRBJ1-2; D is unclear. The CDR3 extends over 14 amino acids. Germline values: CDR1 MNHEY, CDR2 SVGAGI. V lost 0 bases to trimming and J lost 4 bases, with 9 bases between them. The chain's CDR3 is CASSYSPAVYGYTF. The CDR3, as DNA: TGTGCCAGCAGTTACTCCCCGGCGGTCTATGGCTACACCTTC.

The chain joins TRBV4-2 to TRBJ2-5, with D tentatively TRBD1 (5 bases). The ends were cut back, 1 base at V and 2 bases at J, with 26 bases in the middle. Germline V gene data show CDR1 as LGHNA and CDR2 as YNFKEQ. This CDR3 contains 20 residues. As DNA, the CDR3 is TGTGCCAGCAGCCAAGGGGTGGGGCTCGGTAAAACCTCGTCACAAGAGACCCAGTACTTC. It specifies CASSQGVGLGKTSSQETQYF.

This clone was seen just once. The V and J genes are TRBV30 and TRBJ1-1, with a possible D match to TRBD1 (5 bases). Germline CDR1 reads GTSNPN; CDR2 reads SVGIG (reference sequence). The germline V and J ends were trimmed by 1 base and 5 bases, with 8 bases remaining between them. The CDR3 sequence is 12 residues long. CDR3 nucleotide sequence: TGTGCCTGGAGTGCAGGGAATACTGAAGCTTTCTTT. This gives the protein CAWSAGNTEAFF.

The chain is built from TRBV7-2 and TRBJ2-5; 11 bases align to TRBD1. Germline V gene lookup returns CDR1 SGHTA and CDR2 FQGNSA. CDR3 length: 18 amino acids. J was trimmed by 0 bases and V by 3 bases; bases with no gene match: 9. CDR3 sequence (DNA): TGTGCCAGCAGCTTGAGTATCCGGGACAGGGGGGACCAAGAGACCCAGTACTTC. This translates into CASSLSIRDRGDQETQYF. Using reference TRBV7-2 and TRBJ2-5 for the parts outside the CDR3, the full variable domain is GAGVSQSPSNKVTEKGKDVELRCDPISGHTALYWYRQSLGQGLEFLIYFQGNSAPDKSGLPSDRFSAERTGGSVSTLTIQRTQQEDSAVYLCASSLSIRDRGDQETQYFGPGTRLLVL.

V and J are TRBV28 and TRBJ1-5; possibly TRBD1 for D (5 bases). The CDR3 loop spans 19 amino acids. With 0 bases removed from V and 0 bases from J, the gap between germline ends came to 18 bases. Per germline, CDR1 MDHEN and CDR2 SYDVKM. CDR3 bases: TGTGCCAGCAGTTTATGGGGCCAGGGAGGCAACTATAGCAATCAGCCCCAGCATTTT. Translation: CASSLWGQGGNYSNQPQHF. Filled out from reference TRBV28 and TRBJ1-5, the complete variable domain reads DVKVTQSSRYLVKRTGEKVFLECVQDMDHENMFWYRQDPGLGLRLIYFSYDVKMKEKGDIPEGYSVSREKKERFSLILESASTNQTSMYLCASSLWGQGGNYSNQPQHFGDGTRLSIL.

This clone was detected only a few times. The chain recombines TRBV7-2 with TRBJ1-6; D gene uncertain. The CDR3 spans 16 residues. Germline loops: CDR1 SGHTA, CDR2 FQGNSA. Trimming left V 4 bases short and J 0 bases short, with 10 bases between. The CDR3 protein is CASSSQTVSYNSPLHF. The CDR3 nucleotides read TGTGCCAGCAGCTCCCAGACCGTCTCCTATAATTCACCCCTCCACTTT. Supplemented by reference TRBV7-2 and TRBJ1-6, the full variable domain reads GAGVSQSPSNKVTEKGKDVELRCDPISGHTALYWYRQSLGQGLEFLIYFQGNSAPDKSGLPSDRFSAERTGGSVSTLTIQRTQQEDSAVYLCASSSQTVSYNSPLHFGNGTRLTVT.